The 32 T cell receptor beta chains presented below share a single source sample, sequenced in a study of blood T cells in healthy people across ages. It was with a sample-barcoded 5' primer and a J-beta primer mix that a second PCR of roughly 6 to 11 cycles was run. TCRdb independently ran MiXCR on the 5' RACE reads; one entry per CDR3 protein. The sample records about 620,000 distinct CDR3 sequences, more than 45% being singletons. Sequencing was carried out using blood. The receptors stem from a woman aged 80 or over in good health.

The rearrangement joins TRBV29-1 to TRBJ1-5; TRBD1 matches at 11 bases. This CDR3 region has 13 residues. The germline V gene has CDR1 SQVTM and CDR2 ANQGSEA. V trimming: 5 bases; J trimming: 7 bases; junction bases outside the gene matches: 4. The DNA for the CDR3 is TGCAGCGTTAGGACAGGGGGCGGCCAGCCCCAGCATTTT. This encodes CSVRTGGGQPQHF.

The V and J genes are TRBV9 and TRBJ1-2; the match to TRBD1 covers 7 bases. The V segment lost 3 bases and the J segment 5 bases; nucleotides outside the gene matches: 7. The CDR3 is 14 residues long. CDR1 is SGDLS, CDR2 YYNGEE, per germline. The CDR3 coding sequence is TGTGCCAGCAGCGAAAGGACAGGCGGATATGGCTACACCTTC. Its translation: CASSERTGGYGYTF.

The chain employs TRBV28 and TRBJ1-2; perhaps TRBD1 as D (6 bases). The CDR3 totals 16 residues. CDR1 and CDR2 from the germline V gene are MDHEN and SYDVKM. Trimming cost V 0 bases and J 5 bases, with 16 bases left between them. The chain's CDR3 is CASSLWQGYSFYGYTF. The CDR3 nucleotides read TGTGCCAGCAGTTTATGGCAGGGGTACTCTTTTTATGGCTACACCTTC.

This chain uses TRBV20-1 with TRBJ2-7; D is perhaps TRBD1 (6 bases). The CDR3 contains 14 residues. Trimming took off 1 base at V and 4 bases at J, with 14 bases between the two ends. Germline CDR1 and CDR2: DFQATT and SNEGSKA (reference sequence). CDR3 region: CSARVTEGVYEQYF. In DNA form, the CDR3 reads TGCAGTGCTAGAGTGACAGAGGGGGTATACGAGCAGTACTTC.

CDR3 residues: CASSLILEEKLFF. The CDR3 DNA follows: TGTGCCAGCAGCTTGATTCTGGAGGAAAAACTGTTTTTT. V usage is TRBV5-6 and J usage is TRBJ1-4, with no clear D. There are 13 residues in the CDR3. Looked up from germline, CDR1 is SGHDT and CDR2 is YYEEEE. V lost 1 base and J 8 bases, leaving 9 bases between the germline ends.

This chain joins TRBV4-3 and TRBJ2-5; TRBD1 might be the D (6 bases). From germline, CDR1 is LGHNA and CDR2 YSLEER. V lost 2 bases to trimming and J lost 5 bases, with 12 bases between them. This CDR3 comprises 14 residues. CDR3 nucleotides: TGCGCCAGCAGCCAAACCACAGGGTGGGAGACCCAGTACTTC. As protein: CASSQTTGWETQYF.

This chain links TRBV2 with TRBJ1-2, with D perhaps matching TRBD1 (6 bases). Trimming removed 4 bases from V and 7 bases from J, with 13 bases in between. Germline assignment: CDR1 SNHLY and CDR2 FYNNEI. This CDR3 contains 13 residues. CDR3 DNA sequence: TGTGCCAGCAGTGTGAGGGGGTCTACTGGCTACACCTTC. It yields the protein CASSVRGSTGYTF.

The chain has TRBV3-1 and TRBJ2-5; 10 bases are a match to TRBD2. Germline V gene lookup returns CDR1 LGHDT and CDR2 YNNKEL (reference sequence). The length of the CDR3 is 14 residues. Trimming removed 3 bases from V and 11 bases from J; junction bases left unmatched: 9. The CDR3 DNA is TGTGCCAGCAGCCAGGCTAGCGGGAGTCGTGGGCAGTACTTC. This sequence encodes CASSQASGSRGQYF.

There are a few counts of this clonotype. The chain combines TRBV29-1 with TRBJ1-1, with D possibly being TRBD1 (5 bases). Looked up from germline, CDR1 is SQVTM and CDR2 is ANQGSEA. Trimming pared 2 bases from V and 0 bases from J, leaving 10 bases between. The CDR3 contains 14 residues. The CDR3: CSVERQTLNTEAFF. DNA for the CDR3: TGCAGCGTTGAAAGACAGACCCTGAACACTGAAGCTTTCTTT.

In its sample, this clonotype was seen many times. The V and J genes are TRBV20-1 and TRBJ2-5; D ambiguous. V gave up 6 bases and J gave up 1 base, with 9 bases separating them. Germline values: CDR1 DFQATT, CDR2 SNEGSKA (reference sequence). The CDR3 is 12 amino acids. In DNA form, the CDR3 reads TGCAGTGCAAGACACGGCCAAGAGACCCAGTACTTC. Protein sequence: CSARHGQETQYF.

The rearrangement links TRBV18 to TRBJ2-7; D may match TRBD1 or TRBD2 (5 bases each). Germline loops: CDR1 KGHSH, CDR2 LQKENI. This CDR3 contains 14 residues. V was trimmed by 5 bases and J by 3 bases, leaving 14 bases between them. The DNA of the CDR3 is TGTGCCAGCTCAGTCGGGGCTACCTACTACGAGCAGTACTTC. Its translation: CASSVGATYYEQYF.

The sample holds a few counts of this clonotype. The V gene is TRBV5-1, the J gene TRBJ2-3; weak D call: TRBD1 (6 bases). The CDR3 consists of 15 residues. Trimming took off 0 bases at V and 2 bases at J, with 10 bases between the two ends. The germline V gene has CDR1 SGHRS and CDR2 YFSETQ. The CDR3 coding sequence is TGCGCCAGCAGCTTGGCAGGGGCAAACACAGATACGCAGTATTTT. Protein sequence: CASSLAGANTDTQYF.

J is TRBJ2-1 and V is TRBV24-1, with D possibly matching TRBD2 (6 bases). V was cut by 6 bases and J by 7 bases, with 15 bases left in between. The CDR3 has 14 amino acids. CDR1 and CDR2 from the germline V gene are KGHDR and SFDVKD. This CDR3 is CATSPTFGGNEQFF. The CDR3 DNA sequence: TGTGCCACCAGTCCCACTTTTGGGGGGAATGAGCAGTTCTTC.

The sample holds many counts of this clonotype. The chain carries TRBV7-2 and TRBJ2-3; possibly TRBD2 for D (6 bases). V dropped 4 bases and J dropped 2 bases, with 10 bases sitting between them. This CDR3 contains 14 residues. Per germline, CDR1 SGHTA and CDR2 FQGNSA. The CDR3 nucleotides read TGTGCCAGCAGCTCCGGACTAAACACAGATACGCAGTATTTT. Translation gives CASSSGLNTDTQYF.

CDR3 nucleotide sequence: TGTGCCAGCAGTAACCCGTCAGATGAGCAGTTCTTC. It is translated as CASSNPSDEQFF. The V and J genes are TRBV2 and TRBJ2-1; unclear D gene. This CDR3 has 12 residues. Per the germline V gene, CDR1 is SNHLY and CDR2 is FYNNEI. Trimming pared 5 bases from V and 8 bases from J, leaving 10 bases between.

CDR3 sequence: CASSSQVGSYNEQFF. CDR3 coding DNA: TGTGCCAGCAGCTCACAGGTTGGCTCCTACAATGAGCAGTTCTTC. The chain links TRBV7-3 to TRBJ2-1, with D possibly matching TRBD1 (5 bases). Between the trimmed V and J ends, which lost 4 bases and 0 bases, there was a span of 10 bases. CDR3 length equals 15 residues. The germline gives CDR1 SGHTA, CDR2 FQGTGA. Filled out from reference TRBV7-3 and TRBJ2-1, the complete variable domain reads GAGVSQTPSNKVTEKGKYVELRCDPISGHTALYWYRQSLGQGPEFLIYFQGTGAADDSGLPNDRFFAVRPEGSVSTLKIQRTERGDSAVYLCASSSQVGSYNEQFFGPGTRLTVL.

This clonotype turned up a few times. This sequence joins TRBV20-1 and TRBJ1-4; possible D gene TRBD1, 5 bases. Germline-derived CDR1 and CDR2 are DFQATT and SNEGSKA (reference sequence). Trimming left V 3 bases short and J 4 bases short, with 12 bases between. The CDR3 extends over 14 amino acids. The CDR3 nucleotides are TGCAGTGCTAGGATTGGGGGAGTTAATGAAAAACTGTTTTTT. It translates to CSARIGGVNEKLFF.

The chain uses TRBV27 and TRBJ1-1; TRBD1 matches at 8 bases. The V gene's germline CDR1 is MNHEY and CDR2 SMNVEV (reference sequence). After removal of 5 bases from V and 0 bases from J, the junction contained 8 bases not matched to a gene. The length of the CDR3 is 16 residues. The CDR3 sequence is CASSDYRGGVNTEAFF. CDR3 nucleotides: TGTGCCAGCAGTGACTACAGGGGGGGGGTGAACACTGAAGCTTTCTTT.

This clonotype was seen ten or more times. The chain couples TRBV30 to TRBJ2-3, with D perhaps matching TRBD1 or TRBD2 (5 bases each). This CDR3 is 13 amino acids long. CDR1 and CDR2 (germline): GTSNPN, SVGIG (reference sequence). Here the CDR3 DNA reads TGTGCAAACACGGGGCCCAACGGGGATACGCAGTATTTT. Translated, it gives CANTGPNGDTQYF.

A note on this clonotype: A much more abundant neighbour one base away suggests this may be a read error. The V and J genes are TRBV12-3 or TRBV12-4 and TRBJ2-1; TRBD1 matches 7 bases. The end of the DNA aligns better with TRBJ2-7, so the J call may be wrong. The CDR3 is 15 amino acids. The CDR3 protein is CASSLTGEPYNEQYF. CDR3 sequence (DNA): TGTGCCAGCAGTTTAACAGGGGAACCCTACAATGAGCAGTACTTC.

The chain is built from TRBV6-2 or TRBV6-3 and TRBJ2-1; D is uncertain. The end of the DNA fits TRBJ2-7 better, so the J call may be wrong. CDR3 length: 12 residues. Germline assignment: CDR1 MNHEY and CDR2 SVGEGT. The DNA for the CDR3 is TGTGCCAGCAGTTGGGGTAACTACGAGCAGTACTTC. Its protein is CASSWGNYEQYF.

This clonotype has ten or more counts. This chain joins TRBV5-1 and TRBJ2-7; 7 bases fit TRBD1. The CDR3 runs to 15 residues. The germline V gene encodes CDR1 SGHRS and CDR2 YFSETQ. V lost 4 bases and J lost 0; bases outside the gene matches: 7. CDR3 nucleotides: TGCGCCAGCAGCCGGGACAGTTTTAGCTCCTACGAGCAGTACTTC. As protein: CASSRDSFSSYEQYF.

There are many counts of this clonotype. The rearrangement joins TRBV20-1 to TRBJ2-1; D gene uncertain. Germline CDR1 reads DFQATT; CDR2 reads SNEGSKA (reference sequence). CDR3 size: 12 residues. Trimming stripped 3 bases from V and 8 bases from J, with 11 bases between. CDR3 bases: TGCAGTGCTAGGGACGCCCTGGATGAGCAGTTCTTC. As protein: CSARDALDEQFF.

This clonotype was detected a few times. This sequence joins TRBV20-1 and TRBJ2-3; 9 bases agree with TRBD2. V was clipped by 6 bases and J by 1 base; unmatched bases: 8. CDR3 length equals 15 residues. CDR1 and CDR2 (germline): DFQATT, SNEGSKA (reference sequence). The CDR3, as DNA: TGCAGTGCCCAGATGCCTAGCGGGGGCACAGATACGCAGTATTTT. Its protein is CSAQMPSGGTDTQYF.

The gene calls are TRBV7-2 and TRBJ1-2; D remains unclear. V was trimmed by 4 bases and J by 4 bases, leaving 22 bases between them. This CDR3 region has 17 residues. Germline V gene data show CDR1 as SGHTA and CDR2 as FQGNSA. The CDR3 coding sequence is TGTGCCAGCAGCTGGACTCAAATTGATCGGGGAAGCTATGGCTACACCTTC. Translation: CASSWTQIDRGSYGYTF.

With respect to this clonotype: A clone one base away is much larger, so this may be a read error. V is TRBV7-2 and J is TRBJ1-1; D is perhaps TRBD1 (6 bases). CDR3 size: 13 residues. Germline V gene sequence: CDR1 SGHTA, CDR2 FQGNSA. V lost 8 bases and J lost 5, with 15 bases in between. CDR3: CASGRTQGTEAFF. The CDR3 nucleotides are TGTGCCAGCGGCCGAACCCAGGGGACTGAAGCTTTCTTT.

Worth noting for this clonotype: A much larger clonotype is one base distant, so this may be a read error. V and J are TRBV3-1 and TRBJ2-7, with 9 bases matching TRBD2. The end of the DNA fits TRBJ2-5 better, so the J call may be wrong. The germline V gene encodes CDR1 LGHDT and CDR2 YNNKEL (reference sequence). There are 16 residues in the CDR3. The CDR3 loop is CASNQVPLAGKETQYF. DNA of the CDR3: TGTGCCAGCAACCAAGTACCCCTAGCGGGAAAAGAGACCCAGTACTTC.

This chain joins TRBV20-1 and TRBJ2-7; tentatively, D is TRBD1 (6 bases). Germline V lookup: CDR1 DFQATT, CDR2 SNEGSKA (reference sequence). Trimming took 0 bases from V and 2 from J, leaving 14 bases between them. This CDR3 is built from 15 residues. The CDR3 spells CSARDVGRGTYEQYF. The CDR3 coding sequence is TGCAGTGCTAGAGATGTCGGCAGGGGAACCTACGAGCAGTACTTC.

Note on this clonotype: With a much larger clone just one base away, this may be a read error. CDR3 in DNA: TGTGCCAGCAGGCCGACAGGAAGAGGACTAGCGATCTACAAGCAGTACTTC. Its translation: CASRPTGRGLAIYKQYF. The J gene is TRBJ2-4, the V gene TRBV27; 9 positions agree with TRBD2. This CDR3 is 17 amino acids long. Trimming removed 6 bases from V and 13 bases from J; junction bases left unmatched: 22. Germline assignment: CDR1 MNHEY and CDR2 SMNVEV (reference sequence).

Comments on this clonotype: At one end, the junction sequence differs from germline, possibly due to a read error. The chain uses TRBV28 and TRBJ2-7; TRBD1 matches at 9 bases. Germline values: CDR1 MDHEN, CDR2 SYDVKM. The CDR3 is 14 amino acids. The CDR3 nucleotides read TGTGCCAGCAGTTCCGGGACAGGGATTTACGGGCAGTACTTC. Amino acid sequence: CASSSGTGIYGQYF.

The V call is TRBV6-2 or TRBV6-3, the J call TRBJ2-7; the D gene could be TRBD1 or TRBD2 (5 bases each). There are 13 residues in the CDR3. The germline V and J ends were trimmed by 7 bases and 7 bases, with 17 bases remaining between them. Germline CDR1 MNHEY, CDR2 SVGEGT. This CDR3 reads CASNRDGAGEQYF. CDR3 DNA sequence: TGTGCCAGCAACCGGGACGGCGCGGGTGAGCAGTACTTC.

V usage is TRBV6-4 and J usage is TRBJ1-2; tentatively, D is TRBD1 (5 bases). Trimming removed 0 bases from V and 2 bases from J, with 10 bases in between. Per germline, CDR1 MRHNA and CDR2 SNTAGT. The CDR3 has 15 amino acids. The DNA for the CDR3 is TGTGCCAGCAGTGACTCCTCCGGGGGAAACTATGGCTACACCTTC. This codes for CASSDSSGGNYGYTF.